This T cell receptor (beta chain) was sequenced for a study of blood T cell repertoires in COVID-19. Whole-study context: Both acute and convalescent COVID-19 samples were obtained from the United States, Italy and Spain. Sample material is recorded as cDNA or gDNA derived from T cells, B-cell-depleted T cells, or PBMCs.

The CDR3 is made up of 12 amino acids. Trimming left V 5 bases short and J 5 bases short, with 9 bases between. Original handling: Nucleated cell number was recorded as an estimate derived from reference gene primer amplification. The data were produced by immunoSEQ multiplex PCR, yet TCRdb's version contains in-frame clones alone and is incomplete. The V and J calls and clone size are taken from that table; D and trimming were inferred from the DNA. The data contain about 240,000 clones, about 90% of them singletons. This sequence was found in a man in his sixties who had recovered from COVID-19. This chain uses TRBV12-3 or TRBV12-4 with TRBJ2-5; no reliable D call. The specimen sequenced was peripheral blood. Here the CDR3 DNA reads TGTGCCAGCAGTCCTAATTTGGAGACCCAGTACTTC. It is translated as CASSPNLETQYF.